This T cell receptor (beta chain) was observed in a study of T cells after posttransplantation cyclophosphamide listed by TCRdb under 2016. For the wider study: T cell repertoire reconstitution was tracked by TRB sequencing after myeloablative bone marrow transplantation in which posttransplantation cyclophosphamide was used as GVHD prophylaxis. Samples from under 40 PTCy-treated patients and about 17 related bone marrow donors of those patients were subjected to antigen receptor sequencing. TRB sequencing was performed on blood from all 34 PTCy patients with 1-year posttransplant specimens. In 3 patients, TRB sequencing was also performed on up to 3 more blood samples taken 2 to 5.2 years after transplant, and in several patients, pretransplant blood was also TRB-sequenced. TRA and TRB clonality were tightly correlated in 9 or 10 samples, so subsequent TCR analyses focused on TRB only. Public TRB sequences were compared against a database of over 3,600 sequences linked to responses to pathogens, tumor antigens, self-antigens and alloantigens. Study-level results and caveats: Donor-recipient similarity was low at 1-2 months but rose over the first year, and later blood repertoires were often dominated by donor CD8+ memory clones. The TRB repertoires of T cells infiltrating skin or GI tract showed only limited overlap with the TRB repertoires of T cells in blood. Across approximately 41 patients, TRB clonality was highly associated with recipient CMV seropositivity and CMV reactivation, and PTCy diversity was similar to diversity in CNI/methotrexate controls.

CDR1 is given as SQVTM and CDR2 as ANQGSEA, both from the germline V gene. CDR3 length: 13 amino acids, cysteine to phenylalanine. Just CDR3 DNA is preserved here, 39 bases in frame from base 1. V is reduced by 1 base and J by 6 bases, leaving a spacing of 9 bases between them. TRB sequencing was run on genomic DNA with either the immunoSEQ assay at survey resolution or the hsTCRB kit. The authors processed their data as follows. The immunoSEQ software was used for initial read processing, and the LymphoSeq R package was used for repertoire analyses. Clonality was computed as 1 minus normalized Shannon entropy; Gini coefficient was also calculated for each TRB dataset. To infer phenotypes in unsorted samples, TRB sequences from sorted subsets of the recipient or donor were mapped onto unsorted samples from the same recipient. This immuneACCESS table, as held by TCRdb, lists in-frame sequences with V and J called but not all clones. Of the missing ones, under half trace to an unresolved V gene in checked studies; the others have no known cause. That table supplies the V and J calls and clone size; D and trimming were determined from the DNA. In this sample the table shows over 25,000 clones, and no singletons are among them. The ten top clones hold nearly 1.5% of the sample.

This clone has ten or more counts. Its antigen is not yet known. Base qualities are not provided; no much larger clone lies one nucleotide away. Peripheral blood samples were provided by related bone marrow donors on the day of marrow donation. Peripheral blood and bone marrow mononuclear cells were isolated by Ficoll-Hypaque density centrifugation and were cryopreserved. Sample: PBMCs. The clonotype originates from a man in his fifties or sixties in good health, CMV-negative, and a related stem cell transplant donor. The rearrangement joined TRBV29-1 to TRBJ1-4; TRBD1 is possibly the D segment (6 matching bases). For the CDR3, the sequence is CSVEGEGDEKLFF. DNA sequence: TGCAGCGTTGAAGGCGAGGGGGATGAAAAACTGTTTTTT.